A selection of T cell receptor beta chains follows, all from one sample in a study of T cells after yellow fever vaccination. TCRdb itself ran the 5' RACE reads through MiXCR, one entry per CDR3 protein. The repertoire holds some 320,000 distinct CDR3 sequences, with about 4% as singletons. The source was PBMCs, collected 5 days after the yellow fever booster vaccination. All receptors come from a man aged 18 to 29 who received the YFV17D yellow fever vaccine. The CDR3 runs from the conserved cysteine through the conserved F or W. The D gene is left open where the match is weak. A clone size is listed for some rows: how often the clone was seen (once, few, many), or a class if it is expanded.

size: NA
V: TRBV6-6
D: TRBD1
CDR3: CASRTAGQGNQPQHF

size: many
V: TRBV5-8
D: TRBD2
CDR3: CASSPGLAGPRGYQETQYF

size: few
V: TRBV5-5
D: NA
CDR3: CASSLKVADYEQYF

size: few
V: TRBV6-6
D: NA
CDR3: CASSSRDPNSYEQYF

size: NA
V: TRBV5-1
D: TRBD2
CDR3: CASSLGLAGGSSEQFF

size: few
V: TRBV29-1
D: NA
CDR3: CSVGDRRGNEKLFF

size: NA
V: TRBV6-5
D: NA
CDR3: CASSSRREIGRETQYF

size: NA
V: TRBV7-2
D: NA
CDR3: CASSLRQGMRNEQFF

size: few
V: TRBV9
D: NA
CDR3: CASSVTGAAETQYF

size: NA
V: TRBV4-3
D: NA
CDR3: CASSQEPKRYTEAFF

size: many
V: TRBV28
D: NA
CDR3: CASSLLLETQYF

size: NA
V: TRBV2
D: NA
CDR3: CASSDDRPDTQYF

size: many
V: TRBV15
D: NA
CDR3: CATSRDLPANQETQYF

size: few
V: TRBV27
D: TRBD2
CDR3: CASSLSQSAGGLAEQFF

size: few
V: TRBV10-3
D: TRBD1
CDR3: CAISESGTGRYEQYF

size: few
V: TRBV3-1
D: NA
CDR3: CASSQSPGRYEQYF

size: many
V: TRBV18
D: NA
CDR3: CASSLNGPGYTEAFF

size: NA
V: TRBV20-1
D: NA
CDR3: CSAPPRNYNEQFF

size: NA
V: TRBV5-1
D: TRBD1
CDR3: CASSQTPGTGTYGYTF

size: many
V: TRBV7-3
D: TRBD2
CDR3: CASSWNRDYEQFF

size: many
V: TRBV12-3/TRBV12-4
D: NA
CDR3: CASSPSLGPRYNEQFF

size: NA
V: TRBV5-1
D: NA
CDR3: CASSAPLEQINEQFF

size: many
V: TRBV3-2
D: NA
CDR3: CASSQDMAGLIVEQYF

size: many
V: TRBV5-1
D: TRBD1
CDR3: CASSSGTGDYSNQPQHF

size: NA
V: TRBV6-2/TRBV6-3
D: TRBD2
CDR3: CASNSGGGNEQFF

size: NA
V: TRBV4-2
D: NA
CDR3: CASSQDRDYRHGYTF

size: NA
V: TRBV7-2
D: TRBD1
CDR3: CASSPPRTGWTGELFF

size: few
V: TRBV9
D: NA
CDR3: CASSVGQLNEQFF

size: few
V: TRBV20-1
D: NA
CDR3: CSARYPQGGNTIYF

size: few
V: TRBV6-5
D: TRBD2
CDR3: CASSQGLAGRGEQFF

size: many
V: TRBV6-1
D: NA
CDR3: CASSSTWQMNSPLHF

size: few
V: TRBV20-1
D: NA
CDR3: CSARGGIPDTQYF

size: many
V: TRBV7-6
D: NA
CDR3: CASSYPGAYTQYF

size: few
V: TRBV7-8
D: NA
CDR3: CASSLARWTVLAKNIQYF

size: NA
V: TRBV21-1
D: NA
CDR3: CASEPAVSQSRFSQPQHF

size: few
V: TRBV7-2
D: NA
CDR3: CASSSARSSDTQYF

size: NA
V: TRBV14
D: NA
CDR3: CASSQDRTGANTDTQYF

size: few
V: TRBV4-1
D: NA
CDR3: CASSGEGPVNEKLFF

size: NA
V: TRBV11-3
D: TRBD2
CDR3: CASSLGGAVQETQYF

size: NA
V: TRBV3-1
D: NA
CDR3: CASSQEGLGSLEQYF

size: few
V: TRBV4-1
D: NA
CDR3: CASSQLYESGETQYF

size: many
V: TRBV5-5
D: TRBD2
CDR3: CASSLVPRGDDTQYF

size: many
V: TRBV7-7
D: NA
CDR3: CASSLAGAETQYF

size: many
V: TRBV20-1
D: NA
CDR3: CSASLKGENYGYTF

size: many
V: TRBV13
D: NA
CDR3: CASSSRPDSPYSPLHF

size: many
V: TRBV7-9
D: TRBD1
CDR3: CASRQGNEQYF

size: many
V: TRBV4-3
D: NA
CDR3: CASSQDVGSGQPQHF

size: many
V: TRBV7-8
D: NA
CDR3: CASSFGEVGQPQHF

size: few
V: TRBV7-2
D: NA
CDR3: CASSLSAIGGVGPNYGYTF

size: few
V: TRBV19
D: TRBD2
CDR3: CASSTERGWDEQYF

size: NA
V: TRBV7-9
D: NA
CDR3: CASSLVSGNSGNTIYF

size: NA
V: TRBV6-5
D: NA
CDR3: CASRRTALGAGELFF

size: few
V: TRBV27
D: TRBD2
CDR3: CASSNSGGLGEQYF

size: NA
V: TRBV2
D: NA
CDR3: CASSDEQASNTGELFF

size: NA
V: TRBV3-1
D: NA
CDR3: CASSQNQGGWSPLHF